This T cell receptor (beta chain) is from a study of blood T cell repertoires in COVID-19. Trimming cost V 3 bases and J 6 bases, with 17 bases left between them. This CDR3 region has 14 residues. Germline CDR1 and CDR2: DFQATT and SNEGSKA (reference sequence). This clone was seen a single time. Sequenced by immunoSEQ multiplex PCR; TCRdb stores in-frame clones only, minus some. The sample yields about 200,000 clones, approximately 81% seen once. The chain recombines TRBV20-1 with TRBJ1-1; D is possibly TRBD1 (5 bases). The sequenced sample was peripheral blood. The TCR originated in a woman older than 75 with acute or convalescent COVID-19. In DNA form, the CDR3 reads TGCAGTGCTAGTGTTCAGGGCCGGTGGGCTGAAGCTTTCTTT. This encodes CSASVQGRWAEAFF.